The 24 T cell receptor beta chains listed next were all sequenced from one sample in a study of T cells in Graves' hyperthyroidism and ophthalmopathy. The CDR3 regions of TCR beta were amplified from RNA transcripts. First-round RT-PCR targeting the TCR CDR3 was performed with the HTBI primer set. One entry per CDR3 protein results from TCRdb running MiXCR on the multiplex PCR reads. The sample carries hundreds of thousands of distinct CDR3 sequences, over 35% recorded once. Material: blood. Receptor source: a man aged 18 to 35 with Graves' hyperthyroidism.

The table lists this clonotype with many counts. The gene calls are TRBV29-1 and TRBJ1-1; D not certain. The CDR3 has 12 residues. The germline gives CDR1 SQVTM, CDR2 ANQGSEA. V lost 5 bases and J 6 bases, leaving 13 bases between the germline ends. The CDR3 here is CSVYSLYAEAFF. In DNA, the CDR3 is TGCAGCGTTTATTCTCTATACGCTGAAGCTTTCTTT.

This rearrangement joins TRBV6-2 or TRBV6-3 to TRBJ2-7, with TRBD1 matching over 8 bases. This CDR3 region has 14 residues. Per the germline V gene, CDR1 is MNHEY and CDR2 is SVGEGT. Trimming cost V 2 bases and J 3 bases; bases outside gene matches: 3. In DNA form, the CDR3 reads TGTGCCAGCAGTTACGCAGGGGGCGTCTACGAGCAGTACTTC. It yields the protein CASSYAGGVYEQYF.

This clonotype was recorded at least ten times. The chain carries TRBV6-4 and TRBJ1-6, with 8 nucleotides matching TRBD1. The CDR3 runs 15 residues. After removal of 10 bases from V and 5 bases from J, the junction contained 10 bases not matched to a gene. Germline loops: CDR1 MRHNA, CDR2 SNTAGT. CDR3 nucleotides: TGTGCCACGTCCCGGGACAGGTCCGATAATTCACCCCTCCACTTT. This gives the protein CATSRDRSDNSPLHF.

This clonotype was found many times. The J gene is TRBJ1-5, the V gene TRBV2; D is undetermined. The CDR3 consists of 12 residues. The ends were cut back, 6 bases at V and 7 bases at J, with 10 bases in the middle. Germline V CDR1 and CDR2: SNHLY, FYNNEI. This CDR3 is CASSPTAQPQHF. DNA of the CDR3: TGTGCCAGCAGCCCCACGGCGCAGCCCCAGCATTTT. The full variable domain, with the rest looked up from reference TRBV2 and TRBJ1-5, is EPEVTQTPSHQVTQMGQEVILRCVPISNHLYFYWYRQILGQKVEFLVSFYNNEISEKSEIFDDQFSVERPDGSNFTLKIRSTKLEDSAMYFCASSPTAQPQHFGDGTRLSIL.

The rearrangement joins TRBV9 to TRBJ2-2, with TRBD1 matching over 8 bases. Trimming took 7 bases from V and 4 from J; bases not matched to a gene: 12. Germline-derived CDR1 and CDR2 are SGDLS and YYNGEE. This CDR3 has 16 residues. CDR3: CASHKAGTGRTGELFF. The CDR3 region has the DNA TGTGCCAGCCATAAAGCCGGGACAGGACGCACCGGGGAGCTGTTTTTT.

With regard to this clonotype: A clone one base away is much larger, so this may be a read error. This chain links TRBV10-3 with TRBJ1-2; TRBD1 matches 7 bases. The V gene end was trimmed by 4 bases and the J gene end by 6 bases; junction bases not matched to a gene: 11. The CDR3 is 15 residues long. Germline CDR1 and CDR2: ENHRY and SYGVKD. CDR3 nucleotide sequence: TGTGCCATCAGTGGTAAAGCGACAGGGTCAGATGGCTACACCTTC. As protein: CAISGKATGSDGYTF.

V and J are TRBV19 and TRBJ1-1, with no clear D. V was pared by 5 bases and J by 0 bases, with 13 bases between. This CDR3 is built from 15 residues. CDR1 and CDR2 (germline): LNHDA, SQIVND (reference sequence). The CDR3 bases are TGTGCCAGTAGTGACTTGTCGACCTTGAACACTGAAGCTTTCTTT. The encoded protein is CASSDLSTLNTEAFF.

This clonotype was counted between two and nine times. V gene TRBV7-9 combines with J gene TRBJ2-7; TRBD1 is a possible D gene (5 bases). This CDR3 contains 14 residues. Germline lookup yields CDR1 SEHNR and CDR2 FQNEAQ (reference sequence). With 8 bases removed from V and 4 bases from J, the gap between germline ends came to 18 bases. The CDR3 region is CASATWGSTYEQYF. The CDR3 DNA follows: TGTGCCAGCGCGACCTGGGGCAGTACGTACGAGCAGTACTTC.

This clonotype was seen repeatedly, ten times or more. The chain employs TRBV20-1 and TRBJ1-1; D unresolved. V shed 6 bases and J shed 0 bases, with 11 bases lying between them. CDR1 DFQATT and CDR2 SNEGSKA come from the germline V gene (reference sequence). The CDR3 runs to 13 residues. CDR3 loop: CSAPFELNTEAFF. The CDR3, as DNA: TGCAGTGCCCCCTTCGAGTTGAACACTGAAGCTTTCTTT.

The table lists this clonotype with many counts. In nucleotides, the CDR3 is TGCAGCGTTTGGACAACGAACACCGGGGAGCTGTTTTTT. Its protein product is CSVWTTNTGELFF. The chain has TRBV29-1 and TRBJ2-2; perhaps TRBD1 as D (5 bases). From germline, CDR1 is SQVTM and CDR2 ANQGSEA. V lost 5 bases and J 0 bases, leaving 7 bases between the germline ends. The length of the CDR3 is 13 residues.

The table lists this clonotype with a few counts. The V gene is TRBV20-1, the J gene TRBJ1-5; the match to TRBD1 covers 8 bases. Trimming at V came to 1 base and at J to 2 bases, leaving 7 bases not matched to a gene. This CDR3 has 16 residues. Germline lookup yields CDR1 DFQATT and CDR2 SNEGSKA (reference sequence). In nucleotides, the CDR3 is TGCAGTGCTAGAGTCTCGGGACAGGCGGGCAATCAGCCCCAGCATTTT. Translating gives CSARVSGQAGNQPQHF.

This clonotype came up a few times. The rearrangement uses TRBV4-1 and TRBJ2-5; 8 bases align to TRBD2. The CDR3 covers 14 residues. CDR1 is MGHRA, CDR2 YSYEKL, per germline. V gave up 5 bases and J gave up 3 bases; unmatched junction bases: 5. This chain's CDR3 is CASSYNGGEETQYF. Written as DNA, the CDR3 is TGCGCCAGCAGCTACAACGGGGGGGAAGAGACCCAGTACTTC.

This sequence joins TRBV19 and TRBJ2-7; a weak D match, TRBD2 (5 bases). Deletions cut 9 bases from V and 0 bases from J, with 15 bases between. CDR3 length equals 14 residues. Looked up from germline, CDR1 is LNHDA and CDR2 is SQIVND (reference sequence). The chain's CDR3 is CASSEFGGSYEQYF. CDR3 bases: TGTGCCAGCTCGGAATTCGGAGGCTCCTACGAGCAGTACTTC.

This clonotype was counted a single time. The genes are TRBV4-3 and TRBJ2-5, with D hard to call. The CDR3 contains 15 residues. V dropped 0 bases and J dropped 2 bases, with 10 bases sitting between them. Per germline, CDR1 LGHNA and CDR2 YSLEER. CDR3 residues: CASSQDHGAQETQYF. CDR3 DNA sequence: TGCGCCAGCAGCCAAGATCACGGCGCTCAAGAGACCCAGTACTTC.

The chain joins TRBV25-1 to TRBJ2-2; 8 nucleotides line up with TRBD2. The CDR3 is 14 residues long. Per the germline V gene, CDR1 is MGHDK and CDR2 is SYGVNS. The junction had 3 bases not matched to a gene; V was cut back by 4 bases and J by 5 bases. The CDR3 region is CASSGAGATGELFF. Here the CDR3 DNA reads TGTGCCAGCAGTGGAGCGGGAGCGACCGGGGAGCTGTTTTTT.

The table lists this clonotype with many counts. The V gene is TRBV5-1, the J gene TRBJ1-2; D not certain. Trimming left V 2 bases short and J 8 bases short, with 19 bases between. The CDR3 is 15 amino acids. CDR1 SGHRS and CDR2 YFSETQ come from the germline V gene. The CDR3: CASSFSDPTMEGYTF. The CDR3 region has the DNA TGCGCCAGCAGCTTTTCGGATCCAACTATGGAAGGCTACACCTTC.

The chain has TRBV4-1 and TRBJ1-1; the D is unclear. Germline CDR1 MGHRA, CDR2 YSYEKL. The CDR3 is 14 amino acids. The germline V and J ends were trimmed by 3 bases and 2 bases, with 10 bases remaining between them. Here the CDR3 reads CASSHSGSNTEAFF. The CDR3 DNA is TGCGCCAGCAGCCATAGCGGGAGCAACACTGAAGCTTTCTTT.

This clonotype was picked up many times. The chain recombines TRBV6-4 with TRBJ1-1, with D unresolved. Trimming took off 3 bases at V and 1 base at J, with 12 bases between the two ends. Germline loops: CDR1 MRHNA, CDR2 SNTAGT. This CDR3 comprises 15 residues. CDR3 residues: CASSEKTDGNTEAFF. CDR3 bases: TGTGCCAGCAGTGAAAAAACGGACGGGAACACTGAAGCTTTCTTT.

J is TRBJ1-5 and V is TRBV24-1; D uncertain. Germline V gives CDR1 KGHDR, CDR2 SFDVKD. This CDR3 comprises 14 residues. The V end lost 6 bases, the J end lost 6 bases, and 14 bases lay between the germline ends. DNA of the CDR3: TGTGCCACCAGTTACGGGAAGGGCATTCAGCCCCAGCATTTT. This gives the protein CATSYGKGIQPQHF.

The chain is built from TRBV20-1 and TRBJ1-2; the match to TRBD1 covers 7 bases. The CDR3 covers 15 residues. J was trimmed by 2 bases and V by 3 bases; bases with no gene match: 9. The germline gives CDR1 DFQATT, CDR2 SNEGSKA (reference sequence). The CDR3: CSASPGQLLNYGYTF. The CDR3 DNA sequence: TGCAGTGCTAGCCCGGGACAGCTCCTCAACTATGGCTACACCTTC.

This clonotype was seen at least ten times. This rearrangement joins TRBV15 to TRBJ1-6; D might be TRBD1 (5 bases). Trimming stripped 1 base from V and 16 bases from J, with 14 bases between. This CDR3 has 13 amino acids. The germline V gene encodes CDR1 LNHNV and CDR2 YYDKDF (reference sequence). In nucleotides, the CDR3 is TGTGCCACCAGCAGAGCCGAGGACAATCTGCTCCACTTT. Protein product: CATSRAEDNLLHF.

On this clonotype itself: A much larger clone is a single base away; this may be a read error. The V call is TRBV2, the J call TRBJ2-7; possibly TRBD1 for D (5 bases). In germline, CDR1 is SNHLY, CDR2 FYNNEI. Between the trimmed V and J ends, which lost 7 bases and 0 bases, there was a span of 13 bases. The CDR3 runs to 14 residues. The CDR3 region is CASKKGLGSYEQYF. As DNA, the CDR3 is TGTGCCAGCAAGAAGGGGCTAGGCTCCTACGAGCAGTACTTC.

The chain combines TRBV20-1 with TRBJ1-1; D is possibly TRBD1 (5 bases). Germline V gene data show CDR1 as DFQATT and CDR2 as SNEGSKA (reference sequence). V lost 3 bases and J lost 4, with 12 bases in between. The CDR3 sequence is 13 residues long. The CDR3 sequence: CSASGGMGTEAFF. The DNA for the CDR3 is TGCAGTGCTAGCGGGGGGATGGGCACTGAAGCTTTCTTT.

This clonotype was seen many times. The chain carries TRBV7-8 and TRBJ1-4; D unclear. Germline CDR1 reads SGHVS; CDR2 reads FQNEAQ. This CDR3 comprises 14 residues. Trimming removed 1 base from V and 3 bases from J, with 6 bases in between. CDR3 nucleotides: TGTGCCAGCAGCTTAGACCACTCTAATGAAAAACTGTTTTTT. As protein: CASSLDHSNEKLFF.